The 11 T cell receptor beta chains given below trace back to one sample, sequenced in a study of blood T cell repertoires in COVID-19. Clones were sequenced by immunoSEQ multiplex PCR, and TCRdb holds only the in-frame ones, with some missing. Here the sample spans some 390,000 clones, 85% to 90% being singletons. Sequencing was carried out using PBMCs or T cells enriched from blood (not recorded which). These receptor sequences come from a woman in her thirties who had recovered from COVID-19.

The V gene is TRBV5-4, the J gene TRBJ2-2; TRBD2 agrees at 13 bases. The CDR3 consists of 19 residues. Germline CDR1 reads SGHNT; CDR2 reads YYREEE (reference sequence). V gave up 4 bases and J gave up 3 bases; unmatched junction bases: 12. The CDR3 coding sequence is TGTGCCAGCAGCCATACACGAACTAGCGGGGGGGCAGACACCGGGGAGCTGTTTTTT. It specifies CASSHTRTSGGADTGELFF.

Written as DNA, the CDR3 is TGTGCCAGCAGCCGGAGCGGCGGGAGCACCGGGGAGCTGTTTTTT. Translation gives CASSRSGGSTGELFF. This chain joins TRBV3-1 (or the pseudogene TRBV3-2) and TRBJ2-2, with TRBD2 identical over 7 bases. This CDR3 has 15 residues. CDR1 LGHDT and CDR2 YNNKEL come from the germline V gene (reference sequence). V dropped 4 bases and J dropped 4; count of bases not matched to a gene: 6.

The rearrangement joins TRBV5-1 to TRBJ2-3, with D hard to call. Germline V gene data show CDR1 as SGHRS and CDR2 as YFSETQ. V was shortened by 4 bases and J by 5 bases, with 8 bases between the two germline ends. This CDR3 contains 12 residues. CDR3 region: CASSASRDTQYF. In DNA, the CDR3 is TGCGCCAGCAGCGCTTCTAGAGATACGCAGTATTTT.

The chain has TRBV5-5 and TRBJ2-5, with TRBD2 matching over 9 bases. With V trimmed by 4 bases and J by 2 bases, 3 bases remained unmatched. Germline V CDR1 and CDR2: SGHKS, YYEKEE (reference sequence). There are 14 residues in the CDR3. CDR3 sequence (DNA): TGTGCCAGCAGCCGTAGCGGGGGACAAGAGACCCAGTACTTC. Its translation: CASSRSGGQETQYF.

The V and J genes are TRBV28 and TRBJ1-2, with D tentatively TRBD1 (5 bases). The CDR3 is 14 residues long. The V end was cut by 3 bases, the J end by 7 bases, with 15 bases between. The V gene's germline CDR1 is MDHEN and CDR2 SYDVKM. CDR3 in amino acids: CASSFGQGRFGYTF. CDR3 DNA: TGTGCCAGCAGTTTTGGGCAGGGAAGATTTGGCTACACCTTC.

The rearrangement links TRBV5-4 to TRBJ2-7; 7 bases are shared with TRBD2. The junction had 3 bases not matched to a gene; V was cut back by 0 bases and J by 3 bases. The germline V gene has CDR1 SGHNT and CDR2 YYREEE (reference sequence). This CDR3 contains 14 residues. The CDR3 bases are TGTGCCAGCAGCTTGGGCGCGGGGGACTACGAGCAGTACTTC. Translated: CASSLGAGDYEQYF.

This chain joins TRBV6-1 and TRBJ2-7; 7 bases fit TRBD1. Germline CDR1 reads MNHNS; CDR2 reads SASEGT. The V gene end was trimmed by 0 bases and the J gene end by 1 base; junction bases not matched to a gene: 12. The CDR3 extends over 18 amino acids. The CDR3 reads CASSEAAYFGRGSYEQYF. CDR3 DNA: TGTGCCAGCAGTGAAGCAGCGTACTTTGGCAGGGGGTCCTACGAGCAGTACTTC.

CDR3 bases: TGTGCCAGCAGTTGGGCAGGGGTGACCACTGAAGCTTTCTTT. Its translation is CASSWAGVTTEAFF. This sequence joins TRBV6-5 and TRBJ1-1; D is perhaps TRBD1 (6 bases). Per the germline V gene, CDR1 is MNHEY and CDR2 is SVGAGI. The CDR3 has 14 amino acids. V shed 4 bases and J shed 4 bases, with 13 bases lying between them.

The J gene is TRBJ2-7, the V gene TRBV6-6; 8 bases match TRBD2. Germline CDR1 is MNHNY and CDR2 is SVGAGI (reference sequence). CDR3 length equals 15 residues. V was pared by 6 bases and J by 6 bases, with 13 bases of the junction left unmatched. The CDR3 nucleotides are TGTGCCAGCAGATCCCCTATCGCGGGAGGTAGCGAGCAGTACTTC. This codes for CASRSPIAGGSEQYF.

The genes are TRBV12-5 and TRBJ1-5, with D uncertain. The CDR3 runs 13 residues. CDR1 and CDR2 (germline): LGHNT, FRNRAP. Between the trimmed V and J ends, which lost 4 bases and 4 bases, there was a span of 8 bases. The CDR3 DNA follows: TGTGCTAGTGGTTCCTCCTCGAATCAGCCCCAGCATTTT. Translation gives CASGSSSNQPQHF. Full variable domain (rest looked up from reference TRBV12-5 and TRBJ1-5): DARVTQTPRHKVTEMGQEVTMRCQPILGHNTVFWYRQTMMQGLELLAYFRNRAPLDDSGMPKDRFSAEMPDATLATLKIQPSEPRDSAVYFCASGSSSNQPQHFGDGTRLSIL.

Here the CDR3 reads CATRGTSGTVFF. In DNA form, the CDR3 reads TGTGCCACCAGGGGGACTAGCGGGACGGTGTTTTTT. The chain couples TRBV15 to TRBJ2-2; 13 positions agree with TRBD2. V lost 6 bases, J lost 15 bases, and 4 bases stayed unmatched. The CDR3 extends over 12 amino acids. Germline V gene lookup returns CDR1 LNHNV and CDR2 YYDKDF (reference sequence). Looking up the rest from reference TRBV15 and TRBJ2-2 gives the full variable domain: DAMVIQNPRYQVTQFGKPVTLSCSQTLNHNVMYWYQQKSSQAPKLLFHYYDKDFNNEADTPDNFQSRRPNTSFCFLDIRSPGLGDTAMYLCATRGTSGTVFFGEGSRLTVL.